This paragraph covers one T cell receptor (beta chain) sequence. The CDR3 is 15 residues long. Per the germline V gene, CDR1 is SGHRS and CDR2 is YFSETQ. This entry comes from a study of monozygotic twins with inflammatory bowel disease. Per TCR library, roughly 3,500 ng of total RNA was used. For every sample, eight separate reactions were used to make cDNA. TCRdb reanalyzed the 5' RACE reads, giving one entry per CDR3 protein sequence and no DNA. The sample's table shows some 330,000 distinct CDR3 sequences. This receptor was taken from a human donor with ulcerative colitis or Crohn's disease, or a healthy co-twin of an affected twin (not recorded which). The rearrangement joins TRBV5-1 to TRBJ2-5; TCRdb names TRBD1, which stays unverified in the absence of DNA. Sequenced: blood. The CDR3 protein is CASSLGQGLRETQYF.